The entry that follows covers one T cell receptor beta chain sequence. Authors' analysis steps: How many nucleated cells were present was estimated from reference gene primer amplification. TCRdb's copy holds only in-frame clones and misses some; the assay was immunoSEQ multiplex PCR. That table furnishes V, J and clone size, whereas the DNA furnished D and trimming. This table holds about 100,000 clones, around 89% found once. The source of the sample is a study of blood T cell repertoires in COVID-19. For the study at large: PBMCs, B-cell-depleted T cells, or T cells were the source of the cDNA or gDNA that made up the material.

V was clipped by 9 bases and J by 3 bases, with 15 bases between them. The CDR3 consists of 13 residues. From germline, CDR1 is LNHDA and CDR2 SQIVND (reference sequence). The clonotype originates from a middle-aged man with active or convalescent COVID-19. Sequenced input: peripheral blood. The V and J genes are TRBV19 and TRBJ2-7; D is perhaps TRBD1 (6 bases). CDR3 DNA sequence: TGTGCCAGCGGCGGACAGCTCATCTACGAGCAGTACTTC. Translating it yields CASGGQLIYEQYF.